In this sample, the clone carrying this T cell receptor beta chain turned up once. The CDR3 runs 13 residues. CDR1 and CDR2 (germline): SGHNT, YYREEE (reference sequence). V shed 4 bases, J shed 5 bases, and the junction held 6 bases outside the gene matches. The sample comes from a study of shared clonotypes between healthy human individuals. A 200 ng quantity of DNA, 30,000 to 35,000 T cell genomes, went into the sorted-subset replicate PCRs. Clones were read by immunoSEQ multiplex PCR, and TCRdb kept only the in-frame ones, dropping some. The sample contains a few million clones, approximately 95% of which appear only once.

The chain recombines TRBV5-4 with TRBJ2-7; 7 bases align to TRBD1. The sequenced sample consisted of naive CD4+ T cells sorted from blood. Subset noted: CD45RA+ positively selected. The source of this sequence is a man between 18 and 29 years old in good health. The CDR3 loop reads CASSPDREDEQYF. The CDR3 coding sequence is TGTGCCAGCAGCCCCGACAGGGAAGACGAGCAGTACTTC.